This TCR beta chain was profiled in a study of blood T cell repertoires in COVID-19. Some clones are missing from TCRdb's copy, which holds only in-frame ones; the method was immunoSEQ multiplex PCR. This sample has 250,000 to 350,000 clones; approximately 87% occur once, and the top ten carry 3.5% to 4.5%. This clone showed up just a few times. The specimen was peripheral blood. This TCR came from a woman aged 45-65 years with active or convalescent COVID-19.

CDR3: CATSIDRGYNEQFF. The CDR3 DNA sequence: TGTGCCACCAGTATCGACAGGGGATACAATGAGCAGTTCTTC. This chain joins TRBV19 and TRBJ2-1, with 8 bases matching TRBD1. V was clipped by 10 bases and J by 4 bases; unmatched bases: 9. This CDR3 is built from 14 residues. Germline assignment: CDR1 LNHDA and CDR2 SQIVND (reference sequence).